Listed here are 30 T cell receptor beta chains from one sample, sequenced in a study of T cell repertoires in cytomegalovirus infection. Using its own MiXCR run on the reads, TCRdb lists one record per CDR3 protein. The profile shows about 890,000 distinct CDR3 sequences, less than 40% of them singletons. Their recognized antigens are unknown. The sample was cultured CD8+ T cells from PBMCs, taken from culture after CMV antigen stimulation. The receptors here all came from a human donor in good health (CMV status not recorded). Some clones in this sample may be carry-over from other donors' samples.

This chain connects TRBV5-6 to TRBJ2-7, with a weak D call TRBD1 (6 bases). The ends were cut back, 4 bases at V and 0 bases at J, with 17 bases in the middle. Germline V CDR1 and CDR2: SGHDT, YYEEEE. CDR3 length equals 16 residues. The chain's CDR3 is CASSKMGQLSSYEQYV. DNA of the CDR3: TGTGCCAGCAGCAAAATGGGACAACTCAGCTCCTACGAGCAGTACGTC.

In this sample, this clonotype turned up a few times. The CDR3 DNA reads as TGTGCCAGCAGTTTAAGGCGGGGGGAAAATTCACCCCTCCACTTT. It yields the protein CASSLRRGENSPLHF. The chain links TRBV27 to TRBJ1-6, with D perhaps TRBD1 (5 bases). The CDR3 has 15 amino acids. V gave up 2 bases and J gave up 7 bases, with 12 bases separating them. Germline CDR1 is MNHEY and CDR2 is SMNVEV (reference sequence).

This clonotype showed up just a few times. This chain links TRBV5-1 with TRBJ1-1; D gene unclear. The V end was cut by 2 bases, the J end by 2 bases, with 7 bases between. This CDR3 contains 13 residues. Germline loops: CDR1 SGHRS, CDR2 YFSETQ. Written as DNA, the CDR3 is TGCGCCAGCAGCTTACGGACCAACACTGAAGCTTTCTTT. Its protein product is CASSLRTNTEAFF. Based on the CDR3 plus reference TRBV5-1 and TRBJ1-1, the full variable domain is KAGVTQTPRYLIKTRGQQVTLSCSPISGHRSVSWYQQTPGQGLQFLFEYFSETQRNKGNFPGRFSGRQFSNSRSEMNVSTLELGDSALYLCASSLRTNTEAFFGQGTRLTVV.

On this clonotype: Its ends do not fully match the called genes, so a read error is possible. The chain combines TRBV5-1 with TRBJ1-1; TRBD1 is a possible D gene (5 bases). Germline V gives CDR1 SGHRS, CDR2 YFSETQ. This CDR3 has 17 amino acids. CDR3 sequence reads: CASSLALWDHGGAEASF. Here the CDR3 DNA reads TGCGCCAGCAGCTTGGCCTTGTGGGACCACGGAGGGGCTGAAGCTTCCTTT.

The chain combines TRBV6-5 with TRBJ2-5; 7 bases are shared with TRBD1. The CDR3 covers 13 residues. CDR1 and CDR2 from the germline V gene are MNHEY and SVGAGI. After removal of 5 bases from V and 3 bases from J, the junction contained 3 bases not matched to a gene. The CDR3 DNA sequence: TGTGCCAGCAGTCATGACAGGGAAGAGACCCAGTACTTC. Its translation is CASSHDREETQYF.

This clonotype was found many times. The chain is built from TRBV7-2 and TRBJ2-1; TRBD1 matches at 9 bases. From germline, CDR1 is SGHTA and CDR2 FQGNSA. V was pared by 5 bases and J by 7 bases, with 6 bases of the junction left unmatched. The CDR3 has 14 residues. DNA of the CDR3: TGTGCCAGCAGCCCCGGGACAGGGTGGAATGAGCAGTTCTTC. Protein sequence: CASSPGTGWNEQFF.

The table lists this clonotype with a few counts. The chain joins TRBV6-1 to TRBJ2-5; weak D call: TRBD1 (6 bases). CDR1 is MNHNS and CDR2 is SASEGT in the germline V gene. The V and J ends lost 4 bases and 1 base respectively, with 10 bases between them. The CDR3 extends over 14 amino acids. CDR3 sequence (DNA): TGTGCCAGCAGTGTCTTGGACAGCCAAGAGACCCAGTACTTC. This codes for CASSVLDSQETQYF.

A note on this clonotype: It may be a read error: a sequence one base away is much more abundant. The chain links TRBV19 to TRBJ1-1; maybe TRBD1 (6 bases). The V end lost 9 bases, the J end lost 1 base, and 9 bases lay between the germline ends. In germline, CDR1 is LNHDA, CDR2 SQIVND (reference sequence). This CDR3 comprises 12 residues. This CDR3 reads CASGQPNTEAFF. The CDR3 DNA reads TGTGCCAGCGGACAGCCGAACACTGAAGCTTTCTTT.

The V and J genes are TRBV6-1 and TRBJ2-7, with a possible D match to TRBD1 (6 bases). The CDR3 has 13 residues. V was cut by 7 bases and J by 6 bases, with 16 bases left in between. CDR1 is MNHNS and CDR2 is SASEGT in the germline V gene. The CDR3 DNA follows: TGTGCCAGCATTTCAGGACAGAGTCGCGAGCAGTACTTC. Protein product: CASISGQSREQYF.

This clonotype was seen a few times. V and J are TRBV2 and TRBJ1-2; no firm D call. Trimming pared 2 bases from V and 5 bases from J, leaving 9 bases between. The CDR3 loop spans 13 amino acids. Germline V gene lookup returns CDR1 SNHLY and CDR2 FYNNEI. DNA for the CDR3: TGTGCCAGCAGTGAACGCGGGCTTTATGGCTACACCTTC. Amino acid sequence: CASSERGLYGYTF. Full variable domain (remainder filled in from reference TRBV2 and TRBJ1-2): EPEVTQTPSHQVTQMGQEVILRCVPISNHLYFYWYRQILGQKVEFLVSFYNNEISEKSEIFDDQFSVERPDGSNFTLKIRSTKLEDSAMYFCASSERGLYGYTFGSGTRLTVV.

The J gene is TRBJ2-1, the V gene TRBV12-3 or TRBV12-4; D not certain. CDR3 size: 14 residues. V was cut by 4 bases and J by 4 bases, with 11 bases left in between. The CDR3 bases are TGTGCCAGCAGTTATAGTCAGCCATACAATGAGCAGTTCTTC. Protein sequence: CASSYSQPYNEQFF.

The chain carries TRBV6-4 and TRBJ2-1; TRBD2 matches 11 bases. V shed 4 bases and J 3 bases; nucleotides not matched to a gene: 11. Looked up from germline, CDR1 is MRHNA and CDR2 is SNTAGT. The CDR3 is 18 residues long. The CDR3 coding sequence is TGTGCCAGCAGTGTTGACGTTAGCGGGGGGGGACACTACAATGAGCAGTTCTTC. Its translation: CASSVDVSGGGHYNEQFF.

This sequence joins TRBV20-1 and TRBJ1-5; 9 bases fit TRBD1. J gave up 4 bases and V 5 bases, and 9 bases lay outside the gene matches. The CDR3 covers 15 residues. CDR1 DFQATT and CDR2 SNEGSKA come from the germline V gene (reference sequence). This CDR3 reads CSAGRRDRENQPQHF. In DNA, the CDR3 is TGCAGTGCTGGACGCCGGGACAGGGAAAATCAGCCCCAGCATTTT.

This clonotype was observed a few times. The chain joins TRBV6-5 to TRBJ2-5; 13 positions match TRBD2. The CDR3 spans 17 residues. Germline loops: CDR1 MNHEY, CDR2 SVGAGI. Trimming removed 4 bases from V and 0 bases from J; junction bases left unmatched: 5. Here the CDR3 DNA reads TGTGCCAGCAGTTTGACTAGCGGGGGGACGTACCAAGAGACCCAGTACTTC. Translation gives CASSLTSGGTYQETQYF.

The V gene is TRBV11-2, the J gene TRBJ2-2; 7 bases line up with TRBD1. CDR1 is SGHAT, CDR2 FQNNGV, per germline. V was pared by 5 bases and J by 5 bases, with 8 bases of the junction left unmatched. The CDR3 has 15 amino acids. CDR3 nucleotides: TGTGCCAGCAGCGAGGGACAGAGTTTTACCGGGGAGCTGTTTTTT. Its protein product is CASSEGQSFTGELFF. Full variable domain (rest looked up from reference TRBV11-2 and TRBJ2-2): EAGVAQSPRYKIIEKRQSVAFWCNPISGHATLYWYQQILGQGPKLLIQFQNNGVVDDSQLPKDRFSAERLKGVDSTLKIQPAKLEDSAVYLCASSEGQSFTGELFFGEGSRLTVL.

The CDR3 sequence: CASSSPGGGNQPQHF. The CDR3 DNA sequence: TGTGCCAGCAGCTCTCCGGGGGGAGGCAATCAGCCCCAGCATTTT. The chain has TRBV7-6 and TRBJ1-5; D is possibly TRBD1 (5 bases). Trimming took 4 bases from V and 2 from J, leaving 12 bases between them. Germline assignment: CDR1 SGHVS and CDR2 FNYEAQ. This CDR3 has 15 amino acids.

This chain joins TRBV6-5 and TRBJ1-1; TRBD1 matches 7 bases. Per the germline V gene, CDR1 is MNHEY and CDR2 is SVGAGI. Trimming cost V 4 bases and J 2 bases; bases outside gene matches: 7. The CDR3 extends over 15 amino acids. The DNA of the CDR3 is TGTGCCAGCAGTTTCCTAGGGGGCTCTAACACTGAAGCTTTCTTT. Translated: CASSFLGGSNTEAFF.

In its sample, this clonotype was seen a few times. The rearrangement uses TRBV19 and TRBJ2-1; 7 bases are a match to TRBD2. In germline, CDR1 is LNHDA, CDR2 SQIVND (reference sequence). V dropped 4 bases and J dropped 7; count of bases not matched to a gene: 7. This CDR3 comprises 14 residues. As DNA, the CDR3 is TGTGCCAGTAGTAATGTACTAGCGCCTAATGAGCAGTTCTTC. It encodes CASSNVLAPNEQFF.

The sample holds a few counts of this clonotype. V gene TRBV28 combines with J gene TRBJ1-4; D gene uncertain. In germline, CDR1 is MDHEN, CDR2 SYDVKM. This CDR3 is 14 amino acids long. Trimming took off 4 bases at V and 0 bases at J, with 6 bases between the two ends. The CDR3 region is CASSSDATNEKLFF. CDR3 DNA: TGTGCCAGCAGTTCGGATGCAACTAATGAAAAACTGTTTTTT.

The V call is TRBV24-1, the J call TRBJ2-2, with TRBD1 matching over 7 bases. The CDR3 sequence is 16 residues long. V shed 3 bases and J 3 bases; nucleotides not matched to a gene: 6. The germline gives CDR1 KGHDR, CDR2 SFDVKD. The CDR3 loop reads CATSDPGTEYTGELFF. The CDR3 DNA follows: TGTGCCACCAGTGATCCCGGGACAGAATACACCGGGGAGCTGTTTTTT.

The gene calls are TRBV18 and TRBJ1-2; D might be TRBD1 (6 bases). CDR1 KGHSH and CDR2 LQKENI come from the germline V gene. The V and J ends lost 0 bases and 3 bases respectively, with 17 bases between them. This CDR3 comprises 17 residues. CDR3 bases: TGTGCCAGCTCACCACCGTTCAGGACAGAACCACACTATGGCTACACCTTC. This translates into CASSPPFRTEPHYGYTF.

There are a few counts of this clonotype. V usage is TRBV10-3 and J usage is TRBJ2-7; the D is unclear. The CDR3 has 14 residues. V was cut by 0 bases and J by 2 bases, with 8 bases left in between. Germline V CDR1 and CDR2: ENHRY, SYGVKD. CDR3 residues: CAISESNRAYEQYV. CDR3 sequence (DNA): TGTGCCATCAGTGAGTCGAATAGGGCCTACGAGCAGTACGTC.

As concerns this clonotype: Since a much larger clone is just one base distant, this may be a read error. The J gene is TRBJ1-1, the V gene TRBV7-6, with D hard to call. V dropped 4 bases and J dropped 1 base, with 10 bases sitting between them. CDR3 length equals 14 residues. Germline V gene lookup returns CDR1 SGHVS and CDR2 FNYEAQ. The CDR3 sequence is CASSSNGRNTEAFF. Written as DNA, the CDR3 is TGTGCCAGCAGCTCAAATGGGAGGAACACTGAAGCTTTCTTT.

This clonotype was counted a few times. The CDR3 here is CASSSRTGGAEQFF. CDR3 sequence (DNA): TGTGCCAGCAGCTCACGGACAGGGGGGGCTGAGCAGTTCTTC. The rearrangement uses TRBV7-1 and TRBJ2-1; 10 bases fit TRBD1. TRBV7-1 is an ORF for which the function is uncertain. CDR3 length: 14 amino acids. The V gene end was trimmed by 2 bases and the J gene end by 9 bases; junction bases not matched to a gene: 4.

This chain uses TRBV24-1 with TRBJ1-1; D gene unclear. The V gene's germline CDR1 is KGHDR and CDR2 SFDVKD. This CDR3 contains 12 residues. V lost 6 bases and J 7 bases, leaving 11 bases between the germline ends. The CDR3 DNA is TGTGCCACCAGTCACCCGCGGGGTGAAGCTTTCTTT. This codes for CATSHPRGEAFF.

This clonotype turned up a few times. This chain joins TRBV4-1 and TRBJ2-2, with 7 positions matching TRBD1. V was clipped by 1 base and J by 4 bases; unmatched bases: 9. This CDR3 is 17 amino acids long. The germline V gene has CDR1 MGHRA and CDR2 YSYEKL. CDR3 in DNA: TGCGCCAGCAGCCAAGTGGCTATGACAGGGTCCACCGGGGAGCTGTTTTTT. It specifies CASSQVAMTGSTGELFF.

The chain combines TRBV12-3 or TRBV12-4 with TRBJ2-7; TRBD1 matches at 8 bases. The CDR3 has 15 amino acids. The ends lost 0 bases at V and 6 bases at J; junction bases unmatched: 7. The CDR3 region has the DNA TGTGCCAGCAGTTTAGCGCCAGGGGGCTTCTCCGAGCAGTACTTC. Encoded protein: CASSLAPGGFSEQYF.

A few counts support this clonotype. The gene calls are TRBV6-2 or TRBV6-3 and TRBJ2-7, with D perhaps TRBD2 (5 bases). The V end lost 2 bases, the J end lost 7 bases, and 21 bases lay between the germline ends. CDR1 MNHEY and CDR2 SVGEGT come from the germline V gene. The CDR3 loop spans 16 amino acids. The CDR3 spells CASSYTGMPIPGEQYV. Here the CDR3 DNA reads TGTGCCAGCAGTTACACGGGGATGCCTATTCCGGGGGAGCAGTACGTC.

The chain carries TRBV7-9 and TRBJ2-5, with TRBD1 matching 8 bases. Germline assignment: CDR1 SEHNR and CDR2 FQNEAQ (reference sequence). V trimming: 5 bases; J trimming: 4 bases; junction bases outside the gene matches: 9. This CDR3 region has 15 residues. CDR3 protein: CASSGRTGPSETQYF. The CDR3, as DNA: TGTGCCAGCAGCGGCAGGACAGGGCCTTCAGAGACCCAGTACTTC.

Concerning this clonotype itself: A read error may produce the germline difference seen at one junction end. J is TRBJ2-5 and V is TRBV7-3; the D is unclear. The germline gives CDR1 SGHTA, CDR2 FQGTGA. This CDR3 has 14 amino acids. The CDR3 is CASSLALGLETQYF. DNA for the CDR3: TGCGCCAGCAGCTTGGCCCTGGGTCTGGAGACCCAGTACTTC.